The source of this T cell receptor beta chain is a study of CD8 T cells in ankylosing spondylitis. Quantitative molecular-barcoded 5'-RACE generated the TCR beta libraries. TCRdb reanalysed the 5' RACE reads using MiXCR and keeps one entry per CDR3 protein. The sample has 750,000 to 850,000 distinct CDR3 sequences; approximately 12% are singletons. Details on this clonotype: As yet, its antigen is unknown.

From germline, CDR1 is MDHEN and CDR2 SYDVKM. V was pared by 5 bases and J by 0 bases, with 11 bases of the junction left unmatched. This CDR3 has 18 amino acids. Study-wide points: Significant enrichment of disease-linked clones was reportedly seen in matched ankylosing spondylitis synovial fluid. Earlier literature documents some of the motif variants in reactive arthritis synovial fluid and blood. For ankylosing spondylitis blood, a TCR beta motif of eight or nine highly homologous variants appeared characteristic.

Sequenced: blood, either unsorted or a sorted T cell fraction (not recorded which). The rearrangement uses TRBV28 and TRBJ2-1; 9 positions match TRBD2. The TCR comes from a male donor with ankylosing spondylitis. The CDR3 coding sequence is TGTGCCAGCAGTCCGATCCTGGGTAGCGGGAGCTCCTACAATGAGCAGTTCTTC. Its translation is CASSPILGSGSSYNEQFF.